This T cell receptor (beta chain) stems from a study of blood T cell repertoires in COVID-19. Study-wide context: The analysed material was cDNA or gDNA that came from T cells, B-cell-depleted T cells, or PBMCs.

Seattle patient enrollment occurred during active infection, with longitudinal follow-up thereafter. Original methodology: How many nucleated cells were present was estimated from reference gene primer amplification. Here immunoSEQ multiplex PCR was the method, and the copy in TCRdb shows in-frame clones only, minus some. The DNA was the basis for D and trimming; V, J and clone size are from that table. The table records hundreds of thousands of clones, 89% of them present only once. The TCR was taken from a woman aged 25 to 39 with COVID-19, enrolled during active disease. The specimen sequenced was peripheral blood.

The CDR3 spells CSASIPAGGNEQYF. CDR3 in DNA: TGCAGTGCTAGTATCCCAGCGGGGGGGAACGAGCAGTACTTC. The chain employs TRBV20-1 and TRBJ2-7, with 10 nucleotides matching TRBD2. The germline gives CDR1 DFQATT, CDR2 SNEGSKA (reference sequence). The CDR3 is made up of 14 amino acids. Unmatched junction bases numbered 7, after V lost 3 bases and J lost 5 bases.